A single sample is the source of the 27 T cell receptor beta chains below, sequenced in a study of T cells in Graves' hyperthyroidism and ophthalmopathy. Amplification yielded TCR beta CDR3 regions, with RNA transcripts as the source. HTBI primers were the set used in a first-round RT-PCR of the TCR CDR3. Each CDR3 protein is one row after TCRdb ran MiXCR on the multiplex PCR reads. The repertoire holds around 400,000 distinct CDR3 sequences, with less than 15% as singletons. The source material was blood. The receptor set was obtained from a woman aged 18-35 years with Graves' hyperthyroidism.

This clonotype was observed at least ten times. V gene TRBV28 combines with J gene TRBJ2-3; D is undetermined. The CDR3 has 13 residues. The germline V and J ends were trimmed by 2 bases and 3 bases, with 6 bases remaining between them. The germline V gene encodes CDR1 MDHEN and CDR2 SYDVKM. CDR3 in amino acids: CASSLQRTDTQYF. The DNA of the CDR3 is TGTGCCAGCAGTTTACAGAGGACAGATACGCAGTATTTT.

This clonotype was seen ten or more times. This sequence joins TRBV6-2 or TRBV6-3 and TRBJ2-7; 8 positions agree with TRBD2. Germline CDR1 reads MNHEY; CDR2 reads SVGEGT. The CDR3 extends over 15 amino acids. The ends lost 10 bases at V and 3 bases at J; junction bases unmatched: 14. DNA of the CDR3: TGTGCCACCTCAGAAGCGGGACTAGGGGGCTACGAGCAGTACTTC. Its protein is CATSEAGLGGYEQYF.

This clonotype was found many times. This chain uses TRBV9 with TRBJ1-2; D unresolved. The CDR3 totals 10 residues. The V gene lost 2 bases and the J gene lost 6 bases, with 2 bases spanning the gap. Looked up from germline, CDR1 is SGDLS and CDR2 is YYNGEE. In nucleotides, the CDR3 is TGTGCCAGCAGCGTCCATGGCTACACCTTC. Translated: CASSVHGYTF.

This clonotype was observed many times. The chain combines TRBV29-1 with TRBJ2-3, with 7 bases identical to TRBD2. V lost 6 bases, J lost 5 bases, and 14 bases stayed unmatched. Germline-derived CDR1 and CDR2 are SQVTM and ANQGSEA. The CDR3 spans 15 residues. Here the CDR3 reads CSVAGGGGGGDTQYF. The CDR3 DNA sequence: TGCAGCGTAGCGGGTGGGGGGGGAGGTGGAGATACGCAGTATTTT.

The chain has TRBV20-1 and TRBJ1-5; D ambiguous. Germline V gives CDR1 DFQATT, CDR2 SNEGSKA (reference sequence). The V gene lost 0 bases and the J gene lost 3 bases, with 15 bases spanning the gap. The CDR3 spans 16 residues. CDR3 DNA: TGCAGTGCTAGAGATCCTCGAGGCACCCACAATCAGCCCCAGCATTTT. Its translation is CSARDPRGTHNQPQHF.

This clonotype was observed at least ten times. The chain has TRBV7-9 and TRBJ1-1; D is perhaps TRBD1 (6 bases). Germline V gene lookup returns CDR1 SEHNR and CDR2 FQNEAQ (reference sequence). The CDR3 consists of 14 residues. V lost 11 bases, J lost 0 bases, and 16 bases lay in between. The CDR3 DNA reads TGTGCCCACAGGGTTGAGCTTATGAACACTGAAGCTTTCTTT. It codes for CAHRVELMNTEAFF. Full variable domain (rest looked up from reference TRBV7-9 and TRBJ1-1): DTGVSQNPRHKITKRGQNVTFRCDPISEHNRLYWYRQTLGQGPEFLTYFQNEAQLEKSRLLSDRFSAERPKGSFSTLEIQRTEQGDSAMYLCAHRVELMNTEAFFGQGTRLTVV.

This clonotype appeared many times. The V gene is TRBV3-1, the J gene TRBJ2-3, with a weak D call TRBD2 (6 bases). The CDR3 contains 16 residues. Germline V gives CDR1 LGHDT, CDR2 YNNKEL (reference sequence). V dropped 2 bases and J dropped 5 bases, with 17 bases sitting between them. CDR3 DNA: TGTGCCAGCAGCCAACTCCCACCCGGGGGAGGAGATACGCAGTATTTT. Encoded protein: CASSQLPPGGGDTQYF.

This sequence joins TRBV7-9 and TRBJ1-1, with D perhaps TRBD1 (5 bases). The CDR3 runs to 13 residues. Germline V gene lookup returns CDR1 SEHNR and CDR2 FQNEAQ (reference sequence). Trimming removed 5 bases from V and 8 bases from J, with 15 bases in between. CDR3 in amino acids: CASSPRGRPEAFF. The CDR3 DNA reads as TGTGCCAGCAGCCCCCGGGGACGTCCAGAAGCTTTCTTT.

The CDR3 DNA follows: TGTGCCATCAGTGAGAGGGACAGCCAAGAGACCCAGTACTTC. It codes for CAISERDSQETQYF. V gene TRBV10-3 combines with J gene TRBJ2-5; 7 nucleotides align to TRBD1. Trimming at V came to 2 bases and at J to 1 base, leaving 1 base not matched to a gene. This CDR3 has 14 amino acids. Germline V gene data show CDR1 as ENHRY and CDR2 as SYGVKD.

This clonotype was recorded many times. This chain joins TRBV7-2 and TRBJ2-2; TRBD2 agrees at 8 bases. Germline V gene lookup returns CDR1 SGHTA and CDR2 FQGNSA. After removal of 2 bases from V and 5 bases from J, the junction contained 10 bases not matched to a gene. CDR3 length: 17 amino acids. The CDR3 loop reads CASSLSYRTSPTGELFF. The CDR3 coding sequence is TGTGCCAGCAGCTTATCATATAGGACTAGCCCAACCGGGGAGCTGTTTTTT.

This clonotype was detected ten times or more. This chain joins TRBV29-1 and TRBJ1-1; 8 bases line up with TRBD1. There are 13 residues in the CDR3. Germline lookup yields CDR1 SQVTM and CDR2 ANQGSEA. Trimming removed 6 bases from V and 6 bases from J; junction bases left unmatched: 9. The CDR3 here is CSVGTGGSSEAFF. DNA of the CDR3: TGCAGCGTCGGGACAGGAGGTTCGTCTGAAGCTTTCTTT.

This clonotype has a count of ten or more. J is TRBJ2-7 and V is TRBV7-9, with D possibly matching TRBD2 (6 bases). Germline CDR1 is SEHNR and CDR2 is FQNEAQ (reference sequence). The CDR3 length is 15 residues. Trimming left V 3 bases short and J 5 bases short, with 17 bases between. The CDR3 DNA follows: TGTGCCAGCAGCTTGAGACGGGTAGCGGTGGACGAGCAGTACTTC. Amino acid sequence: CASSLRRVAVDEQYF.

This clonotype was counted at least ten times. The chain joins TRBV20-1 to TRBJ1-1; 7 bases map to TRBD1. Germline V gives CDR1 DFQATT, CDR2 SNEGSKA (reference sequence). This CDR3 is 12 amino acids long. J was trimmed by 5 bases and V by 5 bases; bases with no gene match: 5. The CDR3 DNA sequence: TGCAGTGCTCCCGACAGGGAAACTGAAGCTTTCTTT. Encoded protein: CSAPDRETEAFF.

This clonotype was found many times. The V call is TRBV5-1, the J call TRBJ2-5; 14 nucleotides match TRBD2. Germline CDR1 reads SGHRS; CDR2 reads YFSETQ. CDR3 length: 17 residues. Trimming cost V 4 bases and J 3 bases; bases outside gene matches: 8. DNA of the CDR3: TGCGCCAGCAGCCAGGGACTAGCGGGGGTCTCTAAAGAGACCCAGTACTTC. Translated: CASSQGLAGVSKETQYF.

The J gene is TRBJ2-5, the V gene TRBV5-1; TRBD2 agrees at 12 bases. Germline-derived CDR1 and CDR2 are SGHRS and YFSETQ. The J segment lost 4 bases and the V segment lost 4 bases, leaving 8 bases of the junction unmatched. CDR3 length: 16 residues. The CDR3 DNA follows: TGCGCCAGCAGCCCCGGACTAGCGGGAATACCAGAGACCCAGTACTTC. It is translated as CASSPGLAGIPETQYF.

There are many counts of this clonotype. This chain uses TRBV2 with TRBJ2-7; D remains unclear. The ends were cut back, 2 bases at V and 8 bases at J, with 7 bases in the middle. The CDR3 spans 11 residues. Germline-derived CDR1 and CDR2 are SNHLY and FYNNEI. CDR3 sequence (DNA): TGTGCCAGCAGTGAATTCTATCAGCAGTACTTC. Translation gives CASSEFYQQYF.

The sample holds many counts of this clonotype. The chain has TRBV30 and TRBJ1-1; D unclear. CDR3 length: 13 amino acids. V lost 0 bases, J lost 5 bases, and 10 bases lay in between. The germline gives CDR1 GTSNPN, CDR2 SVGIG (reference sequence). The CDR3 protein is CAWSVFAGTEAFF. The CDR3 DNA reads TGTGCCTGGAGTGTATTTGCGGGAACTGAAGCTTTCTTT.

At least ten counts were recorded for this clonotype. The chain has TRBV20-1 and TRBJ2-4; weak D call: TRBD1 (6 bases). The CDR3 extends over 13 amino acids. V dropped 2 bases and J dropped 2 bases, with 7 bases sitting between them. Germline V gene data show CDR1 as DFQATT and CDR2 as SNEGSKA (reference sequence). The CDR3 here is CSARTGSKNIQYF. CDR3 coding DNA: TGCAGTGCTAGAACAGGGTCCAAAAACATTCAGTACTTC.

This clonotype was recorded many times. V usage is TRBV12-3 or TRBV12-4 and J usage is TRBJ2-2; D is undetermined. Trimming stripped 8 bases from V and 6 bases from J, with 10 bases between. The CDR3 length is 12 residues. The CDR3 DNA is TGTGCCAGCCCTACGGCGCCCGGGGAGCTGTTTTTT. Encoded protein: CASPTAPGELFF.

This clonotype turned up a few times. V gene TRBV13 combines with J gene TRBJ1-1; 7 bases are shared with TRBD1. CDR1 and CDR2 (germline): PRHDT, FYEKMQ (reference sequence). The CDR3 is 12 amino acids. V shed 4 bases and J 5 bases; nucleotides not matched to a gene: 1. The CDR3 sequence: CASSWGQTEAFF. CDR3 DNA: TGTGCCAGCAGCTGGGGACAGACTGAAGCTTTCTTT.

This clonotype came up many times. CDR3 sequence reads: CASSFIAPRGETQYF. DNA of the CDR3: TGCGCCAGCAGCTTTATTGCACCCCGCGGGGAGACCCAGTACTTC. V gene TRBV5-1 combines with J gene TRBJ2-5; possible D gene TRBD2, 5 bases. Trimming shortened V by 2 bases and J by 5 bases, and 16 bases separated the two germline ends. Germline lookup yields CDR1 SGHRS and CDR2 YFSETQ. The CDR3 sequence is 15 residues long.

This clonotype was counted ten times or more. The chain is built from TRBV3-1 and TRBJ2-7, with D unresolved. The CDR3 totals 11 residues. Germline V gene data show CDR1 as LGHDT and CDR2 as YNNKEL (reference sequence). V lost 2 bases, J lost 3 bases, and 2 bases lay in between. The CDR3 loop is CASSQRYEQYF. As DNA, the CDR3 is TGTGCCAGCAGCCAACGCTACGAGCAGTACTTC.

This clonotype was detected many times. The chain joins TRBV12-3 or TRBV12-4 to TRBJ2-1; a weak D match, TRBD2 (7 bases). The length of the CDR3 is 14 residues. The V end lost 2 bases, the J end lost 12 bases, and 17 bases lay between the germline ends. The CDR3 loop reads CASSLRGGGSRQFF. CDR3 in DNA: TGTGCCAGCAGTTTACGGGGAGGGGGGAGCCGGCAGTTCTTC.

This clonotype was observed once. This sequence joins TRBV10-3 and TRBJ2-2; D possibly uses TRBD1 or TRBD2 (5 bases each). This CDR3 has 13 residues. The germline CDR1 and CDR2 sequences are ENHRY and SYGVKD. Trimming removed 4 bases at V and 6 bases at J, with 9 bases between. This chain's CDR3 is CAISGRDPGELFF. The CDR3 bases are TGTGCCATCAGTGGCCGGGACCCCGGGGAGCTGTTTTTT.

There are a few counts of this clonotype. CDR3: CASSGAGTSGGTETQYF. For the CDR3, the DNA is TGTGCCAGCAGCGGGGCCGGGACTAGCGGGGGGACTGAGACCCAGTACTTC. J is TRBJ2-5 and V is TRBV9; 15 positions agree with TRBD2. This CDR3 spans 17 amino acids. Germline CDR1 is SGDLS and CDR2 is YYNGEE. V trimming: 3 bases; J trimming: 5 bases; junction bases outside the gene matches: 8.

There are many counts of this clonotype. A read error may account for a junction end that differs from germline. The genes are TRBV28 and TRBJ2-7; D may be TRBD2 (5 bases). Germline V lookup: CDR1 MDHEN, CDR2 SYDVKM. The CDR3 runs 12 residues. CDR3 protein: CASRPNTDGGNF. CDR3 nucleotide sequence: TGTGCCAGCAGACCAAATACGGACGGAGGCAACTTC. The full variable domain, completed using reference TRBV28 and TRBJ2-7, is DVKVTQSSRYLVKRTGEKVFLECVQDMDHENMFWYRQDPGLGLRLIYFSYDVKMKEKGDIPEGYSVSREKKERFSLILESASTNQTSMYLCASRPNTDGGNFGPGTRLTVT.

This clonotype was detected ten times or more. The chain links TRBV7-9 to TRBJ2-5; D gene unclear. The germline V gene encodes CDR1 SEHNR and CDR2 FQNEAQ (reference sequence). The germline V and J ends were trimmed by 6 bases and 5 bases, with 13 bases remaining between them. The CDR3 totals 13 residues. The CDR3 DNA sequence: TGTGCCAGCAGATGGCTACCGGTGGAGACCCAGTACTTC. Encoded protein: CASRWLPVETQYF. Combining the CDR3 with reference TRBV7-9 and TRBJ2-5 gives the whole variable domain DTGVSQNPRHKITKRGQNVTFRCDPISEHNRLYWYRQTLGQGPEFLTYFQNEAQLEKSRLLSDRFSAERPKGSFSTLEIQRTEQGDSAMYLCASRWLPVETQYFGPGTRLLVL.